The 9 T cell receptor beta chains given below trace back to one sample, sequenced in a study of CD8+ T cells in alopecia areata. Extracted from the samples, RNA was reverse transcribed into cDNA to serve as the sequencing template. Data came from immunoSEQ multiplex PCR; TCRdb stores just in-frame clones and leaves some out. The table has fewer than 70,000 clones, around 40% seen once. The material sequenced was NKG2D-low CD8+ T cells sorted from blood. These receptors all come from a human donor with alopecia areata.

The J gene is TRBJ2-3, the V gene TRBV29-1, with a weak D call TRBD2 (6 bases). Looked up from germline, CDR1 is SQVTM and CDR2 is ANQGSEA. Deletions cut 4 bases from V and 2 bases from J, with 10 bases between. The CDR3 runs 13 residues. For the CDR3, the DNA is TGCAGCGTTGTTAGCGGACTCACAGATACGCAGTATTTT. Protein: CSVVSGLTDTQYF.

This clone has just a few counts. V usage is TRBV19 and J usage is TRBJ1-5; possible D gene TRBD1, 6 bases. CDR3 length: 15 amino acids. Germline assignment: CDR1 LNHDA and CDR2 SQIVND (reference sequence). Deletions cut 5 bases from V and 0 bases from J, with 11 bases between. The CDR3 reads CASSSQGYSNQPQHF. The CDR3 DNA is TGTGCCAGTAGTTCCCAGGGGTATAGCAATCAGCCCCAGCATTTT.

This clone came up once. The chain joins TRBV2 to TRBJ2-7, with TRBD2 identical over 8 bases. The CDR3 extends over 15 amino acids. The germline V gene has CDR1 SNHLY and CDR2 FYNNEI. V was clipped by 1 base and J by 1 base; unmatched bases: 3. The CDR3 nucleotides read TGTGCCAGCAGTGAAGTTAGCGGGACTTCCTACGAGCAGTACTTC. Protein sequence: CASSEVSGTSYEQYF.

This sequence joins TRBV2 and TRBJ1-2; D uncertain. CDR1 is SNHLY, CDR2 FYNNEI, per germline. V was shortened by 3 bases and J by 5 bases, with 25 bases between the two germline ends. This CDR3 comprises 18 residues. The CDR3 region has the DNA TGTGCCAGCAGTGATTACTCTGTGACGCAACGACTTGATTATGGCTACACCTTC. Translation gives CASSDYSVTQRLDYGYTF. Combining the CDR3 with reference TRBV2 and TRBJ1-2 gives the whole variable domain EPEVTQTPSHQVTQMGQEVILRCVPISNHLYFYWYRQILGQKVEFLVSFYNNEISEKSEIFDDQFSVERPDGSNFTLKIRSTKLEDSAMYFCASSDYSVTQRLDYGYTFGSGTRLTVV.

This clone occurred a few times. The chain joins TRBV9 to TRBJ2-4; 7 nucleotides agree with TRBD2. The junction had 4 bases not matched to a gene; V was cut back by 4 bases and J by 3 bases. This CDR3 is built from 14 residues. Germline V gene data show CDR1 as SGDLS and CDR2 as YYNGEE. CDR3 in DNA: TGTGCCAGCAGCACCTCGGGGGGCAAAAACATTCAGTACTTC. This sequence encodes CASSTSGGKNIQYF.

This clone has just a few counts. The chain uses TRBV4-3 and TRBJ2-6, with D hard to call. This CDR3 spans 14 amino acids. The V and J ends lost 4 bases and 0 bases respectively, with 4 bases between them. Germline CDR1 is LGHNA and CDR2 is YSLEER. CDR3 nucleotides: TGCGCCAGCAGCCGGCACTCTGGGGCCAACGTCCTGACTTTC. Its protein product is CASSRHSGANVLTF.

The rearrangement joins TRBV6-5 to TRBJ2-1, with D perhaps matching TRBD1 or TRBD2 (5 bases each). The CDR3 loop spans 15 amino acids. The germline CDR1 and CDR2 sequences are MNHEY and SVGAGI. V was shortened by 6 bases and J by 2 bases, with 14 bases between the two germline ends. CDR3 coding DNA: TGTGCCAGCAGCGAGGGGAGATGGCCCTACAATGAGCAGTTCTTC. This gives the protein CASSEGRWPYNEQFF.

The rearrangement links TRBV5-1 to TRBJ2-5, with D perhaps matching TRBD1 or TRBD2 (5 bases each). This CDR3 region has 18 residues. Trimming removed 4 bases at V and 0 bases at J, with 22 bases between. The germline V gene encodes CDR1 SGHRS and CDR2 YFSETQ. CDR3 in amino acids: CASSLRDVPKPNQETQYF. In DNA form, the CDR3 reads TGCGCCAGCAGCCTAAGGGACGTTCCCAAACCGAACCAAGAGACCCAGTACTTC.

The J gene is TRBJ2-1, the V gene TRBV2; 10 bases line up with TRBD2. Trimming cost V 4 bases and J 2 bases; bases outside gene matches: 2. Germline values: CDR1 SNHLY, CDR2 FYNNEI. This CDR3 region has 15 residues. CDR3 nucleotide sequence: TGTGCCAGCAGTGTGGGGACTAGCGCCTACAATGAGCAGTTCTTC. Translation: CASSVGTSAYNEQFF.